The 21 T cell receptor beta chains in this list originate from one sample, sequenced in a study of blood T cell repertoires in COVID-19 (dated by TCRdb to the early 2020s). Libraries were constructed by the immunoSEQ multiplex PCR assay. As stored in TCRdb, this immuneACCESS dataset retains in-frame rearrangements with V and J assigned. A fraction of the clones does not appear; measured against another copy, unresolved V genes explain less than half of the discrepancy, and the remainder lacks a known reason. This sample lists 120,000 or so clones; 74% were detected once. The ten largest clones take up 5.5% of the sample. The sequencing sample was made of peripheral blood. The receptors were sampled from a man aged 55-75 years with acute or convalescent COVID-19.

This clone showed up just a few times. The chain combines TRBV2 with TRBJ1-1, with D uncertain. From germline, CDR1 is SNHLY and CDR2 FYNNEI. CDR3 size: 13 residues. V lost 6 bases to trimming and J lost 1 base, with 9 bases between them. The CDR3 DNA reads TGTGCCAGCAGGGGTACGGGGAACACTGAAGCTTTCTTT. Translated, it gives CASRGTGNTEAFF.

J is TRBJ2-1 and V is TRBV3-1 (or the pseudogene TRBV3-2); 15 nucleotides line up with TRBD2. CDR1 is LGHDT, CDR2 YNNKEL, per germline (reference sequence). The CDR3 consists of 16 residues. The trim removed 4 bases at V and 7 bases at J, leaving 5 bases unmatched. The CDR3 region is CASSPRTSGGENEQFF. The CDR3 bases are TGTGCCAGCAGCCCCCGGACTAGCGGGGGGGAAAATGAGCAGTTCTTC.

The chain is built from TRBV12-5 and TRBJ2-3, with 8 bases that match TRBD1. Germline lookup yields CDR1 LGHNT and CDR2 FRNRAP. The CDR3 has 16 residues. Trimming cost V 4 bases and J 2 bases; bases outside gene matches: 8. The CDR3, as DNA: TGTGCTAGTGGTTCCGGGCAGGGGGCTTACACAGATACGCAGTATTTT. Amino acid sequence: CASGSGQGAYTDTQYF.

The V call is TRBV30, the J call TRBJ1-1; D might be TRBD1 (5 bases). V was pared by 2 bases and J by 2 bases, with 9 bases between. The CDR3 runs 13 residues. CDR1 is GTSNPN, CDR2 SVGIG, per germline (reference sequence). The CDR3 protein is CAWSLDINTEAFF. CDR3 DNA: TGTGCCTGGAGTTTGGACATTAACACTGAAGCTTTCTTT. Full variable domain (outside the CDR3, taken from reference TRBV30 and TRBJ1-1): SQTIHQWPATLVQPVGSPLSLECTVEGTSNPNLYWYRQAAGRGLQLLFYSVGIGQISSEVPQNLSASRPQDRQFILSSKKLLLSDSGFYLCAWSLDINTEAFFGQGTRLTVV.

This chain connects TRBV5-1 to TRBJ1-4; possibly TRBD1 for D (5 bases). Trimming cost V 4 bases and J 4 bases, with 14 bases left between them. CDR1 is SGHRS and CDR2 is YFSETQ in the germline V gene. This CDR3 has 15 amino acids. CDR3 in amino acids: CASSVGTLNNEKLFF. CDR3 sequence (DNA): TGCGCCAGCAGCGTAGGGACTCTAAATAATGAAAAACTGTTTTTT.

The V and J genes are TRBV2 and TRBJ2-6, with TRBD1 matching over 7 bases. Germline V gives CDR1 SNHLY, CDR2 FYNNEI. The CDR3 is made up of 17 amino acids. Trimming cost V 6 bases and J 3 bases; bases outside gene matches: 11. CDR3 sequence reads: CASSGRQGSRGANVLTF. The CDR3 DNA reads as TGTGCCAGCAGCGGACGACAGGGCTCGCGTGGGGCCAACGTCCTGACTTTC.

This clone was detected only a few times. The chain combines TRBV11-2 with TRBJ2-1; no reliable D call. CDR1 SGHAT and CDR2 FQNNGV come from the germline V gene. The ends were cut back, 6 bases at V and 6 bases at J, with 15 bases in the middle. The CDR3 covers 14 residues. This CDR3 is CASSHTLGGNEQFF. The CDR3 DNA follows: TGTGCCAGCAGTCACACTCTAGGCGGCAATGAGCAGTTCTTC.

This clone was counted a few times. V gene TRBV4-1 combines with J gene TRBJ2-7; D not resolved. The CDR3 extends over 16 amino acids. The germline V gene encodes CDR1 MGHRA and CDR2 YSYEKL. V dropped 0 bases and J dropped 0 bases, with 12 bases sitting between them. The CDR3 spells CASSQDFPPSSYEQYF. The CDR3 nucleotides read TGCGCCAGCAGCCAAGATTTCCCACCCAGCTCCTACGAGCAGTACTTC.

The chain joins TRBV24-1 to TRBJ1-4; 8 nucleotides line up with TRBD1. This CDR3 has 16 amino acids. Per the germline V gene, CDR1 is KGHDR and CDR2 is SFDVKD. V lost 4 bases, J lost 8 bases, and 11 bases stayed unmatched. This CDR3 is CATSDPRTGPGEKLFF. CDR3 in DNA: TGTGCCACCAGTGACCCAAGGACAGGGCCAGGAGAAAAACTGTTTTTT.

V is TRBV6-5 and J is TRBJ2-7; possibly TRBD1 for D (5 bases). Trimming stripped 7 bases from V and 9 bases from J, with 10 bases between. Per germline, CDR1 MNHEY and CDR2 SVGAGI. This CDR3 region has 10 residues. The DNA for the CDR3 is TGTGCCAGCAAAAGACAGTGGCAGTACTTC. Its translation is CASKRQWQYF.

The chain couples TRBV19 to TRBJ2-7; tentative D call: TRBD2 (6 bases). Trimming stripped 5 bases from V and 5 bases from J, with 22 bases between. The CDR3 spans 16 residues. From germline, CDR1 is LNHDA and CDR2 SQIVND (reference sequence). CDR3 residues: CASSYGGARLSDEQYF. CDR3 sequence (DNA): TGTGCCAGTAGTTACGGCGGGGCTCGCCTTTCGGACGAGCAGTACTTC.

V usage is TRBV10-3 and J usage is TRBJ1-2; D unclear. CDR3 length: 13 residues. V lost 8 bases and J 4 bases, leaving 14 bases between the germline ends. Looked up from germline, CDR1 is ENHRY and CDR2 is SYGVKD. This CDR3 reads CAIPREGLYGYTF. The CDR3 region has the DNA TGTGCCATCCCCCGGGAGGGTCTCTATGGCTACACCTTC.

The CDR3 bases are TGTGCCAGCAGTTTACTAGCGGGGGTTTACGAGCAGTACTTC. It encodes CASSLLAGVYEQYF. The V call is TRBV27, the J call TRBJ2-7; 10 positions match TRBD2. The V and J ends lost 2 bases and 4 bases, in that order; junction bases with no gene match: 2. In germline, CDR1 is MNHEY, CDR2 SMNVEV (reference sequence). The CDR3 is 14 amino acids.

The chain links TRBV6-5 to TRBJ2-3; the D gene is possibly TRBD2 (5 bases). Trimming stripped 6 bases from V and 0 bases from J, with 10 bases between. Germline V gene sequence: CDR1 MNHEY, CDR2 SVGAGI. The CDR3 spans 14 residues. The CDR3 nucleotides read TGTGCCAGCAGACGCCCGGGGAGCACAGATACGCAGTATTTT. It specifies CASRRPGSTDTQYF.

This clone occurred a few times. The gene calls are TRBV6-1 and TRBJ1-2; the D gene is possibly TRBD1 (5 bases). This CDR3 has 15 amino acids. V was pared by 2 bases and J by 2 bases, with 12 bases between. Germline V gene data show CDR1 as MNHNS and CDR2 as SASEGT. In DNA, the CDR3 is TGTGCCAGCAGTGAACGGGGAGGGGCCAACTATGGCTACACCTTC. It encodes CASSERGGANYGYTF.

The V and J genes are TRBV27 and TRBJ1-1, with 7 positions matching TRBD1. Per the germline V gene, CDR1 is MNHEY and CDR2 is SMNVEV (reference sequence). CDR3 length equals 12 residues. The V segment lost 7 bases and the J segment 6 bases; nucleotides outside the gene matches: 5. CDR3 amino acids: CASTGGTAEAFF. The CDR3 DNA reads TGTGCCAGCACAGGGGGGACGGCTGAAGCTTTCTTT.

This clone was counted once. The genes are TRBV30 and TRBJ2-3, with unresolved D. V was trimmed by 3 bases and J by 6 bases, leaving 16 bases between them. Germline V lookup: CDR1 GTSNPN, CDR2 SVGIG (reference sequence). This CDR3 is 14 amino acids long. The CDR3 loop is CAWSLGTKADTQYF. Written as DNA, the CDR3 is TGTGCCTGGAGCTTAGGCACCAAAGCGGATACGCAGTATTTT.

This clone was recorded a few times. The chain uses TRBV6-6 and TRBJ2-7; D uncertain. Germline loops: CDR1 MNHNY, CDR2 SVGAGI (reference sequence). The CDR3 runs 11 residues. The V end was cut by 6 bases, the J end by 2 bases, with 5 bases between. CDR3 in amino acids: CASRHTYEQYF. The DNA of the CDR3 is TGTGCCAGCAGGCACACCTACGAGCAGTACTTC.

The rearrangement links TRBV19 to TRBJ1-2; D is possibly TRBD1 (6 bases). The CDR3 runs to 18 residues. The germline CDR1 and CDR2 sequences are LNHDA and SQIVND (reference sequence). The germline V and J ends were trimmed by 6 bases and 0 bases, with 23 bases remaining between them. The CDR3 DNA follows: TGTGCCAGTAGAGTATGGGGGCCAGCAGGCGGAGCTAACTATGGCTACACCTTC. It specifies CASRVWGPAGGANYGYTF. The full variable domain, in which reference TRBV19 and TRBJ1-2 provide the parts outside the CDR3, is DGGITQSPKYLFRKEGQNVTLSCEQNLNHDAMYWYRQDPGQGLRLIYYSQIVNDFQKGDIAEGYSVSREKKESFPLTVTSAQKNPTAFYLCASRVWGPAGGANYGYTFGSGTRLTVV.

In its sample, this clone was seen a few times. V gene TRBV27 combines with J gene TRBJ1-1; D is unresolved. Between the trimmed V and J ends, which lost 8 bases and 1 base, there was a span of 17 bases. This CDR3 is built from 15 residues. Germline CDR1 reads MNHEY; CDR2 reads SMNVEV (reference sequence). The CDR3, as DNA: TGTGCCAGCGCGGAGGGAGTACACGGGAACACTGAAGCTTTCTTT. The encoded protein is CASAEGVHGNTEAFF.

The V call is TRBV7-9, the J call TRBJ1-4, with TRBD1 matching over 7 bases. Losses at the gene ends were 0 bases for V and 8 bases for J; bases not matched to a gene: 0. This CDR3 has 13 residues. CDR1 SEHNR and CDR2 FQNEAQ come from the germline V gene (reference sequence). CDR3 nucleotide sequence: TGTGCCAGCAGCTTAGCAGGGGGCGAAAAACTGTTTTTT. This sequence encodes CASSLAGGEKLFF.